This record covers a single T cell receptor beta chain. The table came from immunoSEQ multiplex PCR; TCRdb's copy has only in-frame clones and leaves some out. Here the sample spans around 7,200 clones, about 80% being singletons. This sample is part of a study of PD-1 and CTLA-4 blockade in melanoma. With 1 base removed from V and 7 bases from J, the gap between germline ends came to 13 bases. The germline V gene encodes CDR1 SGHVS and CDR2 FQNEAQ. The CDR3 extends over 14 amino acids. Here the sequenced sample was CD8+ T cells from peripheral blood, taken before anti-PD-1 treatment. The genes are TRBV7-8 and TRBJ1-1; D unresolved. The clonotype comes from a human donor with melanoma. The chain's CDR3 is CASSLGEGPFEAFF. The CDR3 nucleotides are TGTGCCAGCAGCTTAGGCGAAGGGCCGTTTGAAGCTTTCTTT. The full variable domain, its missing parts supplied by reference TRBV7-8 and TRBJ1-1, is GAGVSQSPRYKVAKRGQDVALRCDPISGHVSLFWYQQALGQGPEFLTYFQNEAQLDKSGLPSDRFFAERPEGSVSTLKIQRTQQEDSAVYLCASSLGEGPFEAFFGQGTRLTVV.